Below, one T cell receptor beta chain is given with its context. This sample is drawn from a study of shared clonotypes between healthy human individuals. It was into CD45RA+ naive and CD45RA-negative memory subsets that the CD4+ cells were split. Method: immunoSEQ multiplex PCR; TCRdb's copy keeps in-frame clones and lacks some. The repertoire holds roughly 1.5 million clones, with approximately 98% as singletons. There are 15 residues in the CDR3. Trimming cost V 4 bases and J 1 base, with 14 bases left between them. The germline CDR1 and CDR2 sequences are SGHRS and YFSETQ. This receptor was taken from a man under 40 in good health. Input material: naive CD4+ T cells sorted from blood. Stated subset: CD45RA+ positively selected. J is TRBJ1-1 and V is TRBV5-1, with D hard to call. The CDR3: CASSHSEGQNTEAFF. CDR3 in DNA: TGCGCCAGCAGCCACAGCGAAGGGCAGAACACTGAAGCTTTCTTT.